The sequence of this T cell receptor (beta chain) was determined in a study of PD-L1 blockade in urothelial cancer (dated by TCRdb to about 2017). About the full investigation: Every patient began therapy in 2014 and was given atezolizumab 1,200 mg intravenously every 3 weeks. Twenty-five of 29 patients were males with bladder-origin urothelial cancer, and about 65% of the 29 reported a prior smoking history. Patients had an ECOG performance status of 0 or 1 and had received between 0 and 3 prior chemotherapy regimens. Blood samples were analyzed at 3 weeks after treatment start (second dose) and at 6 weeks after treatment start. Blood samples yielded a median of roughly 150,000 T cells and more than 80,000 unique TCRs, with median clonality roughly 0.084. The study, an exploratory multi-omic analysis, examined somatic, immune and clinical correlates of response to PD-L1 blockade with atezolizumab in urothelial cancer. TCR sequencing covered pretreatment tumor samples and matched, serially collected peripheral blood taken before and after atezolizumab treatment. Progression-free survival longer than 6 months counted as durable clinical benefit, and TCR features were additionally tested against both progression-free and overall survival. In the same patients, whole exome sequencing and RNA sequencing of pretreatment tumors were performed in addition to TCR sequencing. Durable clinical benefit was achieved by nine patients but not by the remaining 20. Pretreatment blood TCR-seq was available for about 27 patients, at least one posttreatment blood collection was obtained for about 24 patients, and tumor TCR-seq was available for about 24 patients. The research as a whole found: Among patients with durable benefit, tumor-associated TCR clones showed greater expansion in peripheral blood 3 weeks after treatment started (n = 22, p = 0.022). A pretreatment peripheral blood TCR clonality below the median was linked to improved progression-free and overall survival. Because the sample size was small (n ≈ 30) and many exploratory analyses were performed, the results are intended to be hypothesis-generating.

This specimen's time point label, interpreted: pretreatment peripheral blood. A total of around 30 patients with locally advanced or metastatic urothelial carcinoma, treated at Memorial Sloan Kettering on a trial protocol, made up the cohort. Peripheral blood mononuclear cells were collected pretreatment and during treatment, with between 1 and 8 total time points per patient. The Qiagen DNeasy Blood extraction kit was used to purify genomic DNA from total PBMCs and tumor samples. Collected pretreatment and during treatment, PBMCs were isolated and stored as previously described. Worth noting for this clone: Its antigen is unknown. No much larger clone is present one base from it, and per-base qualities are unavailable.

Synthetic TCR analog templates were spiked into each PCR to estimate absolute template abundance from read counts. The immunoSEQ assay used bias-controlled V and J gene primers to amplify TCRbeta CDR3 regions from genomic DNA. Sequencing of rearranged TCRbeta segments was done at approximately 20X coverage. The source study handled its data this way. Clustering was used to correct sequencing errors, and CDR3s were annotated against IMGT so that V, D and J genes could be assigned. Out-of-frame and stop-codon sequences were excluded, and only productive TCRbeta rearrangements were used in downstream analyses. Clonality was computed as one minus Shannon entropy normalized by the log of the number of unique productive sequences. Fisher's exact test with Benjamini-Hochberg correction, using a cutoff of adjusted p below 0.01, was how clones that differed between time points or between blood and tumor were identified. This is the immuneACCESS table as TCRdb keeps it, with only in-frame sequences that have V and J called. A part of the clones is gone; compared with another copy, unresolved V genes explain less than half, and the rest is unexplained. The D gene and trimming were derived from the DNA, and the V and J assignments and clone size from that table. In all, the sample holds roughly 130,000 clones, and roughly 80% of those were seen once. 3.2% of the sample is in the top ten clones.

The CDR3 measures 17 amino acids from cysteine to phenylalanine. The entry retains the CDR3 DNA only, 51 bases that are in frame from base 1. This receptor was taken from a man over 45 with urothelial cancer. Specimen: PBMCs, collected around atezolizumab (anti-PD-L1) treatment. The chain uses TRBV21-1 and TRBJ2-1; the table's D call TRBD2 went unverified against the DNA. TRBV21-1 counts as a pseudogene. The encoded CDR3 is CASSPHRGLAGVYEQFF. In nucleotides, the sequence is TGTGCCAGCAGCCCCCATCGAGGACTAGCGGGAGTTTATGAGCAGTTCTTC.